The clone carrying this T cell receptor (beta chain) has a handful of counts. Unique molecular identifiers were built into the TCRbeta library. Using its own MiXCR run on the PCR reads, TCRdb lists one record per CDR3 protein. The sample records some 600,000 distinct CDR3 sequences, under 15% being singletons. This entry comes from a study of T-cell reconstitution after alpha-beta-depleted transplantation in children. This CDR3 region has 15 residues. After removal of 3 bases from V and 2 bases from J, the junction contained 7 bases not matched to a gene. Germline V gives CDR1 LGHDT, CDR2 YNNKEL (reference sequence).

This TCR was recovered from a male patient younger than 18 who had a stem cell transplant for acute myeloid leukemia, so the T cells may come from the graft donor. The V and J genes are TRBV3-1 and TRBJ2-7, with 7 bases that match TRBD1. Specimen: PBMCs, mostly from graft donor cells, collected 360 days after TCRalphabeta/CD19-depleted stem cell transplant. CDR3 loop: CASSHPGTVTYEQYF. CDR3 bases: TGTGCCAGCAGCCACCCCGGGACAGTCACCTACGAGCAGTACTTC.